These 8 T cell receptor beta chains were sequenced from one sample in a study of regulatory T cells in long-lasting Graves disease. The time point: persistent/refractory GD, antithyroid drugs over 5 years with positive TRAb. RNA isolated from PBMCs was used to make the TCR library. Arm-PCR with iRepertoire HTBI primers amplified the CDR3 regions for these TCR beta libraries. A single record per CDR3 protein comes from TCRdb applying MiXCR to the multiplex PCR reads. The sample holds about 430,000 distinct CDR3 sequences; around 20% are singletons and the top ten take around 15%. Source: peripheral blood mononuclear cells (PBMCs), taken when the disease was refractory, from a patient treated with antithyroid drugs. The source of these receptors is a female donor with Graves disease.

This clonotype appeared many times. The CDR3 nucleotides are TGTGCCAGCAGTTCCCCCGGTAGGGGCACTGAAGCTTTCTTT. Translation gives CASSSPGRGTEAFF. The chain links TRBV28 to TRBJ1-1, with D possibly matching TRBD1 (5 bases). Trimming removed 4 bases from V and 4 bases from J, with 13 bases in between. The CDR3 spans 14 residues. Germline V gene data show CDR1 as MDHEN and CDR2 as SYDVKM. The full variable domain, its missing parts supplied by reference TRBV28 and TRBJ1-1, is DVKVTQSSRYLVKRTGEKVFLECVQDMDHENMFWYRQDPGLGLRLIYFSYDVKMKEKGDIPEGYSVSREKKERFSLILESASTNQTSMYLCASSSPGRGTEAFFGQGTRLTVV.

This chain links TRBV20-1 with TRBJ2-7; 12 nucleotides line up with TRBD2. The CDR3 runs to 14 residues. Germline CDR1 is DFQATT and CDR2 is SNEGSKA (reference sequence). The CDR3 sequence: CRVTSGSPPYEQYF. CDR3 sequence (DNA): TGCAGGGTGACTAGCGGGAGCCCCCCCTACGAGCAGTACTTC.

This clonotype showed up just a few times. The rearrangement links TRBV7-2 to TRBJ2-2; TRBD2 aligns across 9 bases. Trimming removed 5 bases from V and 4 bases from J; junction bases left unmatched: 5. Per the germline V gene, CDR1 is SGHTA and CDR2 is FQGNSA. The CDR3 runs 15 residues. DNA for the CDR3: TGTGCCAGCAGCATTAGCGGGAGCGGCACCGGGGAGCTGTTTTTT. The encoded protein is CASSISGSGTGELFF.

This clonotype was picked up a small number of times. V gene TRBV20-1 combines with J gene TRBJ2-1, with TRBD2 matching over 7 bases. The V gene's germline CDR1 is DFQATT and CDR2 SNEGSKA (reference sequence). The CDR3 contains 14 residues. After removal of 1 base from V and 6 bases from J, the junction contained 6 bases not matched to a gene. The CDR3 protein is CSARAASGTNEQFF. CDR3 bases: TGCAGTGCTAGAGCGGCTAGCGGAACCAATGAGCAGTTCTTC.

This clonotype was counted between two and nine times. This chain uses TRBV7-9 with TRBJ2-7; D perhaps matches TRBD1 (8 bases). The V gene lost 3 bases and the J gene lost 5 bases, with 14 bases spanning the gap. This CDR3 region has 14 residues. The germline V gene encodes CDR1 SEHNR and CDR2 FQNEAQ (reference sequence). CDR3 DNA: TGTGCCAGCAGCTTCCAGGGGGCGGGAGACGAGCAGTACTTC. As protein: CASSFQGAGDEQYF.

This clonotype was counted ten times or more. The chain joins TRBV2 to TRBJ1-4, with 7 bases aligning to TRBD1. The CDR3 loop spans 13 amino acids. V shed 10 bases and J 5 bases; nucleotides not matched to a gene: 7. The V gene's germline CDR1 is SNHLY and CDR2 FYNNEI. CDR3 loop: CATEGQTNEKLFF. CDR3 nucleotide sequence: TGTGCCACCGAGGGACAGACGAATGAAAAACTGTTTTTT.

This clonotype was counted at least ten times. The genes are TRBV6-5 and TRBJ1-1; D possibly corresponds to TRBD1 (5 bases). V was cut by 4 bases and J by 2 bases, with 14 bases left in between. The germline gives CDR1 MNHEY, CDR2 SVGAGI. This CDR3 comprises 15 residues. CDR3 protein: CASSWMGQVNTEAFF. CDR3 bases: TGTGCCAGCAGTTGGATGGGGCAGGTCAACACTGAAGCTTTCTTT.

The rearrangement links TRBV20-1 to TRBJ2-7; 13 bases map to TRBD2. Germline V gene sequence: CDR1 DFQATT, CDR2 SNEGSKA (reference sequence). The CDR3 is made up of 15 amino acids. The V segment lost 6 bases and the J segment 0 bases; nucleotides outside the gene matches: 5. The CDR3 DNA sequence: TGCAGTGCCGCACGGACTAGCGGGGGCTCCTACGAGCAGTACTTC. Residues: CSAARTSGGSYEQYF.